This T cell receptor (beta chain) was sequenced in a study of blood T cell repertoires in COVID-19. Study details: In each case, the material was cDNA or gDNA derived from T cells, B-cell-depleted T cells, or PBMCs.

The CDR3 totals 15 residues. Germline V gene data show CDR1 as SGHRS and CDR2 as YFSETQ. Trimming at V came to 4 bases and at J to 9 bases, leaving 9 bases not matched to a gene. As processed by the authors: Estimated nucleated cell counts came from reference gene primer amplification. The assay was immunoSEQ multiplex PCR, and TCRdb's table has in-frame clones only and misses some. Clone size and V and J calls were adopted from that table, with D and trimming inferred from the DNA. The sample has 55,000 to 90,000 clones; 75% to 95% are singletons. Sequenced input: peripheral blood. The J gene is TRBJ1-6, the V gene TRBV5-1; TRBD1 matches at 8 bases. This TCR came from a human donor with active COVID-19. The donor label of this sample is uncertain. CDR3 amino acids: CASSPTGGGGSPLHF. CDR3 in DNA: TGCGCCAGCAGCCCCACAGGGGGAGGTGGTTCACCCCTCCACTTT.